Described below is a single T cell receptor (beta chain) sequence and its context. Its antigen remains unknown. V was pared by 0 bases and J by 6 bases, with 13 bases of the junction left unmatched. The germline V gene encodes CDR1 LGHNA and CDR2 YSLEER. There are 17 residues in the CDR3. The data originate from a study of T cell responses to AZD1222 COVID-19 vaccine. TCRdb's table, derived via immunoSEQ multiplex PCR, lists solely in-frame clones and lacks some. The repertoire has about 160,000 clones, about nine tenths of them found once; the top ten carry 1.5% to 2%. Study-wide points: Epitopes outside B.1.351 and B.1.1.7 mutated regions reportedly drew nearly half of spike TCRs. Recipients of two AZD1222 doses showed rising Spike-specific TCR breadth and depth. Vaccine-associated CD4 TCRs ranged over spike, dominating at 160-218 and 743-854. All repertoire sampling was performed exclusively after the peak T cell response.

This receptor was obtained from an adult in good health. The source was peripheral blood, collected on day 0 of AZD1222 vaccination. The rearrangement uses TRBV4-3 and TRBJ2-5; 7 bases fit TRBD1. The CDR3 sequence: CASSQDIGDRVRKTQYF. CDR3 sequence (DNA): TGCGCCAGCAGCCAAGATATTGGGGACAGAGTTCGGAAGACCCAGTACTTC.